Listed below are T cell receptor beta chains from one sample, sequenced in a study of Ad26.COV2.S vaccination and SARS-CoV-2 variants. Method: immunoSEQ multiplex PCR; TCRdb's copy keeps in-frame clones and lacks some. The sample shows 120,000 to 150,000 clones, 86% of them seen only once. The input for sequencing was peripheral blood, taken after recovery from COVID-19. The origin of the receptors is a human donor who had recovered from COVID-19. CDR3s include the opening cysteine and the closing phenylalanine or tryptophan. D genes are given only for firm matches. A clone size is listed for some rows: how often the clone was seen (once, few, many), or a class if it is expanded.

J: TRBJ2-2; size: NA; D: NA; V: TRBV6-5; CDR3: CASRVGGELFF; DNA: TGTGCCAGCAGGGTCGGCGGGGAGCTGTTTTTT
J: TRBJ1-5; size: NA; D: NA; V: TRBV10-3; CDR3: CAISESRASHSNQPQHF; DNA: TGTGCCATCAGTGAGTCGAGAGCCAGTCATAGCAATCAGCCCCAGCATTTT
J: TRBJ1-5; size: NA; D: NA; V: TRBV6-2/TRBV6-3; CDR3: CASSYPNKGRGDVTQHF; DNA: TGTGCCAGCAGTTACCCGAATAAGGGGCGGGGAGATGTTACCCAGCATTTT
J: TRBJ2-1; size: NA; D: NA; V: TRBV28; CDR3: CASSFVYNEQFF; DNA: TGTGCCAGCAGTTTTGTTTACAATGAGCAGTTCTTC
J: TRBJ2-2; size: once; D: NA; V: TRBV13; CDR3: CASWGSGTGELFF; DNA: TGTGCCAGCTGGGGCAGTGGCACCGGGGAGCTGTTTTTT
J: TRBJ1-2; size: few; D: NA; V: TRBV7-8; CDR3: CASSLDRAEGYTF; DNA: TGTGCCAGCAGCTTAGACAGGGCGGAAGGCTACACCTTC
J: TRBJ1-3; size: NA; D: NA; V: TRBV25-1; CDR3: CASSVISGNTIYF; DNA: TGTGCCAGCAGTGTCATCTCTGGAAACACCATATATTTT
J: TRBJ1-1; size: NA; D: NA; V: TRBV20-1; CDR3: CSARALTGAFF; DNA: TGCAGTGCTAGAGCCCTAACAGGAGCTTTCTTT
J: TRBJ2-7; size: NA; D: TRBD2; V: TRBV27; CDR3: CASSLIRGGEQYF; DNA: TGTGCCAGCAGTTTAATAAGGGGAGGGGAGCAGTACTTC
J: TRBJ1-1; size: NA; D: TRBD1; V: TRBV5-4; CDR3: CASSTGGASTEAFF; DNA: TGTGCCAGCAGCACAGGGGGCGCCTCCACTGAAGCTTTCTTT
J: TRBJ1-4; size: NA; D: NA; V: TRBV12-3/TRBV12-4; CDR3: CASSSGEKLFF; DNA: TGTGCCAGCAGTTCTGGCGAAAAACTGTTTTTT
J: TRBJ2-1; size: NA; D: NA; V: TRBV18; CDR3: CASSPQQGELTNEQFF; DNA: TGTGCCAGCTCACCCCAACAGGGAGAACTTACAAATGAGCAGTTCTTC
J: TRBJ2-5; size: once; D: NA; V: TRBV28; CDR3: CASSPSLWGRVVETQYF; DNA: TGTGCCAGCAGTCCCAGCCTTTGGGGTAGAGTTGTAGAGACCCAGTACTTC
J: TRBJ2-2; size: once; D: NA; V: TRBV11-3; CDR3: CASSLRQGALTGELFF; DNA: TGTGCCAGCAGCTTGCGGCAGGGAGCTCTCACCGGGGAGCTGTTTTTT
J: TRBJ1-2; size: NA; D: NA; V: TRBV25-1; CDR3: CASSELAGPDYYGYTF; DNA: TGTGCCAGCAGTGAGTTGGCAGGCCCAGATTACTATGGCTACACCTTC
J: TRBJ2-2; size: NA; D: NA; V: TRBV7-8; CDR3: CASTQIGATNTGELFF; DNA: TGTGCCAGCACCCAGATCGGGGCGACGAACACCGGGGAGCTGTTTTTT
J: TRBJ1-1; size: NA; D: TRBD1; V: TRBV6-1; CDR3: CASSEMGQMNTEAFF; DNA: TGTGCCAGCAGTGAAATGGGACAGATGAACACTGAAGCTTTCTTT
J: TRBJ1-5; size: NA; D: NA; V: TRBV6-2/TRBV6-3; CDR3: CASSFLSDLQPQHF; DNA: TGTGCCAGCAGTTTCCTCTCGGATTTGCAGCCCCAGCATTTT
J: TRBJ2-2; size: NA; D: TRBD1; V: TRBV19; CDR3: CASSTLDRGHTGELFF; DNA: TGTGCCAGTAGTACCTTGGACAGGGGACACACCGGGGAGCTGTTTTTT
J: TRBJ1-4; size: NA; D: NA; V: TRBV19; CDR3: CASSPRISEKLFF; DNA: TGTGCCAGTAGTCCCCGGATCAGCGAAAAACTGTTTTTT
J: TRBJ1-2; size: once; D: NA; V: TRBV27; CDR3: CASSLHAPANYGYTF; DNA: TGTGCCAGCAGTTTGCATGCGCCCGCTAACTATGGCTACACCTTC
J: TRBJ1-4; size: NA; D: NA; V: TRBV5-5; CDR3: CASSRDLGSLGEKLFF; DNA: TGTGCCAGCAGCCGCGATCTTGGTAGCCTTGGCGAAAAACTGTTTTTT
J: TRBJ2-1; size: once; D: NA; V: TRBV7-2; CDR3: CASSLVGASNEQFF; DNA: TGTGCCAGCAGCTTAGTGGGAGCCTCCAATGAGCAGTTCTTC
J: TRBJ1-1; size: NA; D: TRBD1; V: TRBV5-4; CDR3: CASSLVRGRGSEAFF; DNA: TGTGCCAGCAGCTTGGTCAGGGGGAGGGGCAGTGAAGCTTTCTTT
J: TRBJ2-5; size: NA; D: TRBD2; V: TRBV7-2; CDR3: CASSPSPRGGLETQYF; DNA: TGTGCCAGCAGCCCATCGCCTCGGGGGGGCCTAGAGACCCAGTACTTC
J: TRBJ1-6; size: once; D: TRBD1; V: TRBV6-5; CDR3: CASRTRGIHNSPLHF; DNA: TGTGCCAGCAGGACCAGGGGGATTCATAATTCACCCCTCCACTTT
J: TRBJ2-7; size: NA; D: TRBD1; V: TRBV7-8; CDR3: CASSLDGTGVNEQYF; DNA: TGTGCCAGCAGCTTAGATGGGACAGGGGTCAACGAGCAGTACTTC
J: TRBJ1-3; size: NA; D: NA; V: TRBV6-5; CDR3: CASSTRGLIDTIYF; DNA: TGTGCCAGCAGTACCCGCGGTCTTATCGACACCATATATTTT
J: TRBJ2-2; size: NA; D: TRBD1; V: TRBV2; CDR3: CASRMGQGAGELFF; DNA: TGTGCCAGCAGGATGGGACAGGGAGCCGGGGAGCTGTTTTTT
J: TRBJ1-5; size: NA; D: NA; V: TRBV6-5; CDR3: CASSKQANQPQHF; DNA: TGTGCCAGCAGCAAACAGGCCAATCAGCCCCAGCATTTT
J: TRBJ1-1; size: once; D: NA; V: TRBV11-2; CDR3: CASSLAGPNTEAFF; DNA: TGTGCCAGCAGCTTAGCAGGGCCCAACACTGAAGCTTTCTTT
J: TRBJ2-5; size: NA; D: NA; V: TRBV10-2; CDR3: CASSLGRETQYF; DNA: TGCGCCAGCAGTCTAGGTCGGGAGACCCAGTACTTC
J: TRBJ1-3; size: NA; D: TRBD1; V: TRBV29-1; CDR3: CSARQGSPGNTIYF; DNA: TGCAGCGCCCGACAGGGCTCCCCTGGAAACACCATATATTTT
J: TRBJ1-2; size: few; D: NA; V: TRBV7-2; CDR3: CASSLEGGSLYGYTF; DNA: TGTGCCAGCAGCTTAGAGGGAGGTTCCCTCTATGGCTACACCTTC
J: TRBJ2-3; size: NA; D: NA; V: TRBV6-6; CDR3: CASSYLAADTQYF; DNA: TGTGCCAGCAGTTACCTCGCGGCAGATACGCAGTATTTT
J: TRBJ1-4; size: many; D: NA; V: TRBV2; CDR3: CASSVAGARGEKLFF; DNA: TGTGCCAGCAGTGTGGCGGGGGCTAGAGGGGAAAAACTGTTTTTT
J: TRBJ2-7; size: NA; D: TRBD1; V: TRBV2; CDR3: CAITDRGYYEQYF; DNA: TGTGCCATTACAGACAGGGGATACTACGAGCAGTACTTC
J: TRBJ2-1; size: NA; D: TRBD1; V: TRBV27; CDR3: CASSYTGGNEQFF; DNA: TGTGCCAGCAGTTATACAGGGGGCAATGAGCAGTTCTTC
J: TRBJ2-1; size: NA; D: TRBD2; V: TRBV5-1; CDR3: CASTPSGESYNEQFF; DNA: TGCGCCAGTACACCTAGCGGCGAGTCCTACAATGAGCAGTTCTTC
J: TRBJ1-3; size: once; D: NA; V: TRBV4-1; CDR3: CASSPGRNSGNTIYF; DNA: TGCGCCAGCAGCCCTGGACGGAACTCTGGAAACACCATATATTTT
J: TRBJ1-2; size: NA; D: TRBD1; V: TRBV6-6; CDR3: CASSSGTANYGYTF; DNA: TGTGCCAGCAGTTCCGGGACAGCAAACTATGGCTACACCTTC
J: TRBJ1-1; size: NA; D: TRBD1; V: TRBV19; CDR3: CASSKTRDRNTEAFF; DNA: TGTGCCAGTAGTAAAACCCGGGACAGGAACACTGAAGCTTTCTTT
J: TRBJ1-2; size: NA; D: NA; V: TRBV27; CDR3: CASSFQGLGYGYTF; DNA: TGTGCCAGCAGTTTCCAGGGGCTAGGCTATGGCTACACCTTC
J: TRBJ2-2; size: NA; D: NA; V: TRBV19; CDR3: CASSMLASGELFF; DNA: TGTGCCAGTAGTATGCTAGCCAGCGGGGAGCTGTTTTTT
J: TRBJ2-3; size: NA; D: TRBD2; V: TRBV5-4; CDR3: CASSLGLAGTDTQYF; DNA: TGTGCCAGCAGCTTAGGACTAGCGGGCACAGATACGCAGTATTTT
J: TRBJ1-1; size: NA; D: NA; V: TRBV19; CDR3: CANPFRVGNTEAFF; DNA: TGTGCCAACCCGTTCAGGGTGGGGAACACTGAAGCTTTCTTT
J: TRBJ2-3; size: NA; D: TRBD2; V: TRBV18; CDR3: CASSPRTRTRGPDTQYF; DNA: TGTGCCAGCTCACCCAGGACTAGAACCCGCGGCCCAGATACGCAGTATTTT
J: TRBJ1-2; size: NA; D: NA; V: TRBV14; CDR3: CASAYRGDYGYTF; DNA: TGTGCCAGCGCGTACCGGGGGGACTATGGCTACACCTTC